Below, one T cell receptor (beta chain) is given with its context. TCRdb independently ran MiXCR on the RACE reads; one entry per CDR3 protein. Of 75,000 to 90,000 distinct CDR3 sequences listed, approximately 10% are singletons. This entry is derived from a study of human T cells and chemical hapten exposure. CDR1 and CDR2 from the germline V gene are DFQATT and SNEGSKA (reference sequence). CDR3 size: 16 residues. After removal of 0 bases from V and 7 bases from J, the junction contained 6 bases not matched to a gene. Time point of the sample: patch test 1, 2 weeks after DPC sensitization. Treatment: therapeutic diphenylcyclopropenone sensitization with weekly scalp DPC. Prior to each patch test being applied, blood was drawn.

V and J are TRBV20-1 and TRBJ1-6; 10 nucleotides match TRBD1. This sequence originates from a woman aged 60-75 years with alopecia areata. Some clones in this sample may be carry-over from other donors' samples. This material consisted of whole blood, taken in connection with sensitization to the hapten diphenylcyclopropenone (DPC). The CDR3 nucleotides read TGCAGTGCTAGAGAGCTCGGGACAGGGGACAATTCACCCCTCCACTTT. Its protein is CSARELGTGDNSPLHF.